This paragraph covers one T cell receptor (beta chain) sequence. Its target is unknown. The data derive from a study of cytotoxic CD8 clonotypes in ibrutinib-treated CLL. The study, taken as a whole, reports: Measured clonality at baseline was greater than in age-matched healthy donors and tracked with circulating CD8+ T-cell counts.

Sequencing was designed to attain a depth spanning 1 in 200,000 to 1 in 1 million T cells. The assay was immunoSEQ multiplex PCR, and TCRdb's table has in-frame clones only and misses some. The sample lists tens of thousands of clones; more than 65% were seen once. Trimming cost V 3 bases and J 11 bases; bases outside gene matches: 14. The CDR3 length is 15 residues. This clonotype was sampled from a human donor with chronic lymphocytic leukemia. The chain is built from TRBV5-7 and TRBJ1-5, with TRBD1 matching 7 bases. TRBV5-7 is an open reading frame whose function is uncertain. This specimen was PBMCs, taken after 24 months of ibrutinib treatment. The CDR3 reads CASSYTGDRTLTQHF. In DNA form, the CDR3 reads TGTGCCAGCAGCTATACAGGGGATAGAACCTTGACCCAGCATTTT.